A single sample gave rise to the 16 T cell receptor beta chains below, sequenced in a study of cytomegalovirus exposure and HLA in healthy donors. The PCR ran on 60 Vbeta and 13 Jbeta primers. Generated by immunoSEQ multiplex PCR, the TCRdb table keeps only in-frame clones and is missing some. The repertoire consists of 150,000 or so clones, with approximately 82% occurring once and the leading ten covering about 7.7%. Material: PBMCs. These receptors were obtained from a woman aged 40 to 50 in good health and CMV-seropositive.

This clone occurred once. The chain is built from TRBV29-1 and TRBJ2-7, with 10 bases matching TRBD1. There are 15 residues in the CDR3. The germline V gene has CDR1 SQVTM and CDR2 ANQGSEA. V gave up 3 bases and J gave up 7 bases; unmatched junction bases: 12. CDR3 nucleotides: TGCAGCGTTGAGGCCTACGGACAGGGGGTTAGTGAGCAGTACTTC. Protein: CSVEAYGQGVSEQYF.

The V gene is TRBV5-4, the J gene TRBJ2-5, with TRBD1 as a possible D gene (5 bases). The end of the DNA aligns better with TRBJ2-7, so the J call may be wrong. The CDR3 sequence is 15 residues long. Germline values: CDR1 SGHNT, CDR2 YYREEE (reference sequence). As DNA, the CDR3 is TGTGCCAGCAGCTCAGGACATAGGAGCTCCTACGAGCAGTACTTC. Amino acids: CASSSGHRSSYEQYF.

This chain links TRBV28 with TRBJ1-2, with D unresolved. The CDR3 has 13 residues. CDR1 is MDHEN and CDR2 is SYDVKM in the germline V gene. The V end lost 1 base, the J end lost 0 bases, and 3 bases lay between the germline ends. CDR3 protein: CASSLSSNYGYTF. The CDR3 nucleotides read TGTGCCAGCAGTTTATCCTCTAACTATGGCTACACCTTC.

This clone was detected only a few times. The chain recombines TRBV2 with TRBJ2-3; tentative D call: TRBD2 (6 bases). V was shortened by 3 bases and J by 2 bases, with 15 bases between the two germline ends. The germline CDR1 and CDR2 sequences are SNHLY and FYNNEI. CDR3 length: 16 amino acids. CDR3: CASSDPAGLDTDTQYF. CDR3 DNA: TGTGCCAGCAGTGACCCAGCGGGTCTGGACACAGATACGCAGTATTTT.

The chain recombines TRBV28 with TRBJ1-1; D is possibly TRBD1 (6 bases). The CDR3 is 14 amino acids. CDR1 and CDR2 (germline): MDHEN, SYDVKM. V was pared by 6 bases and J by 5 bases, with 16 bases between. The CDR3 protein is CASRDTDRRTEAFF. The CDR3 region has the DNA TGTGCCAGCAGGGACACCGACAGGAGGACTGAAGCTTTCTTT.

This chain connects TRBV10-3 to TRBJ2-2; TRBD1 matches at 9 bases. V gave up 6 bases and J gave up 3 bases; unmatched junction bases: 8. The CDR3 loop spans 16 amino acids. Germline values: CDR1 ENHRY, CDR2 SYGVKD. CDR3 in amino acids: CAISDVGTGYTGELFF. The CDR3 DNA follows: TGTGCCATCAGCGACGTCGGGACAGGGTACACCGGGGAGCTGTTTTTT.

The CDR3: CASSIGRGTSTDTQYF. DNA of the CDR3: TGTGCCAGTAGTATAGGACGCGGGACCAGCACAGATACGCAGTATTTT. V and J are TRBV19 and TRBJ2-3, with D perhaps TRBD2 (6 bases). V lost 1 base to trimming and J lost 0 bases, with 11 bases between them. There are 16 residues in the CDR3. Germline V lookup: CDR1 LNHDA, CDR2 SQIVND (reference sequence).

The V and J genes are TRBV4-1 and TRBJ2-1, with TRBD2 matching over 11 bases. Looked up from germline, CDR1 is MGHRA and CDR2 is YSYEKL. V dropped 4 bases and J dropped 4; count of bases not matched to a gene: 6. The CDR3 is made up of 16 amino acids. This CDR3 is CASSRMGLAEYNEQFF. CDR3 bases: TGCGCCAGCAGCCGGATGGGACTAGCGGAGTACAATGAGCAGTTCTTC.

Of note for this clone: The junction departs from germline at one end; a sequencing error may be responsible. The V and J genes are TRBV7-9 and TRBJ2-7; 11 positions agree with TRBD1. The length of the CDR3 is 13 residues. CDR1 and CDR2 from the germline V gene are SEHNR and FQNEAQ (reference sequence). The CDR3 DNA follows: TGTTCCAGCCGGTGGACAGGGGGCTCCGAGCAGTACTTC. As protein: CSSRWTGGSEQYF.

This clone has just a few counts. This chain joins TRBV6-5 and TRBJ2-2; a possible D gene is TRBD2 (7 bases). The CDR3 has 13 amino acids. Germline V CDR1 and CDR2: MNHEY, SVGAGI. The germline V and J ends were trimmed by 5 bases and 4 bases, with 8 bases remaining between them. In DNA, the CDR3 is TGTGCCAGCAGTCGGGGGGCCACCGGGGAGCTGTTTTTT. The encoded protein is CASSRGATGELFF.

CDR3 sequence reads: CASSQESGTIYEQYF. The CDR3 DNA is TGCGCCAGCAGCCAAGAAAGCGGGACTATCTACGAGCAGTACTTC. This chain uses TRBV4-1 with TRBJ2-7, with 7 bases fitting TRBD2. The V gene's germline CDR1 is MGHRA and CDR2 YSYEKL. CDR3 length: 15 amino acids. Losses at the gene ends were 0 bases for V and 3 bases for J; bases not matched to a gene: 5.

The V call is TRBV2, the J call TRBJ2-1; TRBD1 agrees at 9 bases. Losses at the gene ends were 6 bases for V and 7 bases for J; bases not matched to a gene: 13. Germline CDR1 SNHLY, CDR2 FYNNEI. The CDR3 sequence is 16 residues long. The CDR3 spells CASRIEQGAKGNEQFF. CDR3 DNA sequence: TGTGCCAGCAGGATTGAACAGGGGGCAAAGGGGAATGAGCAGTTCTTC.

The chain carries TRBV19 and TRBJ1-3; D is undetermined. Germline V gene lookup returns CDR1 LNHDA and CDR2 SQIVND (reference sequence). CDR3 size: 14 residues. The V gene lost 7 bases and the J gene lost 4 bases, with 14 bases spanning the gap. In DNA, the CDR3 is TGTGCCAGTACTGGCGGATCCTCAGGAAACACCATATATTTT. Its translation: CASTGGSSGNTIYF.

The V call is TRBV6-5, the J call TRBJ1-3, with TRBD1 matching over 8 bases. V lost 6 bases and J lost 4; bases outside the gene matches: 8. The V gene's germline CDR1 is MNHEY and CDR2 SVGAGI. This CDR3 is built from 15 residues. CDR3 sequence reads: CASSEQGVNGNTIYF. CDR3 nucleotides: TGTGCCAGCAGCGAACAGGGGGTTAACGGAAACACCATATATTTT.

The V call is TRBV5-1, the J call TRBJ2-1; 10 nucleotides align to TRBD2. This CDR3 contains 15 residues. Germline assignment: CDR1 SGHRS and CDR2 YFSETQ. J gave up 5 bases and V 4 bases, and 6 bases lay outside the gene matches. Here the CDR3 reads CASSRGLAVNNEQFF. Here the CDR3 DNA reads TGCGCCAGCAGCCGTGGACTAGCGGTTAACAATGAGCAGTTCTTC.

This clone has a count of ten or more. The genes are TRBV6-6 and TRBJ2-1; 8 bases fit TRBD2. Germline CDR1 and CDR2: MNHNY and SVGAGI (reference sequence). After removal of 6 bases from V and 2 bases from J, the junction contained 0 bases not matched to a gene. The length of the CDR3 is 13 residues. CDR3 nucleotides: TGTGCCAGCAGGACTAGCGCCTACAATGAGCAGTTCTTC. Protein: CASRTSAYNEQFF.